The 8 T cell receptor beta chains in this list originate from one sample, sequenced in a study of T cells in Graves' hyperthyroidism and ophthalmopathy (dated by TCRdb to between 2018 and 2021). Receptor amplification or capture employed multiplex PCR. Data came from an Illumina HiSeq 2000. Amplification of TCR beta CDR3 regions was carried out from RNA transcripts. The TCR CDR3 was subjected to a first round of RT-PCR using the HTBI primer set and the Qiagen OneStep RT-PCR kit. The public reads were reanalyzed by TCRdb: fastp trimming at Q25, MiXCR alignment, in-frame beta chains only. Identical CDR3 proteins give one entry, which carries the most common genes and DNA. In all, the sample holds about half a million distinct CDR3 sequences, and around 16% of those were seen once. The ten biggest clones cover over 25% of the sample. Sequencing was done on a sample of blood. These receptors originate from a woman in her thirties with Graves' ophthalmopathy.

This clonotype was found many times. CDR3: CSARLVKSTSVEAFF. CDR3 nucleotide sequence: TGCAGTGCTAGACTTGTAAAATCCACCTCTGTGGAAGCTTTCTTT. This rearrangement joins TRBV20-1 to TRBJ1-1, with D hard to call. The CDR3 is 15 residues long. The germline V gene has CDR1 DFQATT and CDR2 SNEGSKA (reference sequence). V shed 2 bases and J shed 8 bases, with 21 bases lying between them.

This sequence joins TRBV15 and TRBJ2-5, with a weak D call TRBD1 (5 bases). V lost 5 bases to trimming and J lost 2 bases, with 21 bases between them. The CDR3 loop spans 17 amino acids. Per the germline V gene, CDR1 is LNHNV and CDR2 is YYDKDF (reference sequence). The CDR3 loop reads CATSPLMATVAQETQYF. The DNA of the CDR3 is TGTGCCACCAGCCCCCTCATGGCGACAGTGGCACAAGAGACCCAGTACTTC.

Ten or more counts support this clonotype. The chain joins TRBV27 to TRBJ2-1, with no clear D. The V gene's germline CDR1 is MNHEY and CDR2 SMNVEV (reference sequence). The length of the CDR3 is 15 residues. Trimming removed 4 bases from V and 0 bases from J, with 10 bases in between. For the CDR3, the DNA is TGTGCCAGCAGTTATGGCGGCTACTCCTACAATGAGCAGTTCTTC. It encodes CASSYGGYSYNEQFF.

This clonotype was seen ten or more times. The V and J genes are TRBV20-1 and TRBJ2-1, with 14 nucleotides matching TRBD2. This CDR3 has 14 residues. The V gene end was trimmed by 3 bases and the J gene end by 6 bases; junction bases not matched to a gene: 1. CDR1 is DFQATT, CDR2 SNEGSKA, per germline (reference sequence). This CDR3 is CSARGLAGVNEQFF. The CDR3 bases are TGCAGTGCTAGGGGACTAGCGGGAGTCAATGAGCAGTTCTTC.

The sample holds many counts of this clonotype. This sequence joins TRBV18 and TRBJ1-6; tentative D call: TRBD1 (6 bases). V dropped 3 bases and J dropped 7 bases, with 13 bases sitting between them. The CDR3 has 15 amino acids. The germline V gene encodes CDR1 KGHSH and CDR2 LQKENI. CDR3 region: CASSPFGTPNSPLHF. CDR3 DNA sequence: TGTGCCAGCTCACCGTTTGGGACACCGAATTCACCCCTCCACTTT.

The table lists this clonotype with many counts. In DNA form, the CDR3 reads TGTGCCAGCAGTTTTAAAGTATCCACAGGGAACGCTTTCTTT. This gives the protein CASSFKVSTGNAFF. The chain recombines TRBV6-1 with TRBJ1-1; possible D gene TRBD1, 6 bases. Germline V gene data show CDR1 as MNHNS and CDR2 as SASEGT. Trimming cost V 5 bases and J 11 bases, with 21 bases left between them. This CDR3 region has 14 residues.

The sample holds many counts of this clonotype. The chain couples TRBV27 to TRBJ2-3; 9 nucleotides align to TRBD2. Unmatched junction bases numbered 5, after V lost 5 bases and J lost 2 bases. Germline assignment: CDR1 MNHEY and CDR2 SMNVEV (reference sequence). This CDR3 spans 15 amino acids. The CDR3 loop is CASSPLAGYTDTQYF. The DNA of the CDR3 is TGTGCCAGCAGTCCCCTAGCGGGGTACACAGATACGCAGTATTTT.

This chain uses TRBV15 with TRBJ2-2; 7 bases fit TRBD2. The V segment lost 3 bases and the J segment 8 bases; nucleotides outside the gene matches: 3. The CDR3 consists of 13 residues. Germline V gives CDR1 LNHNV, CDR2 YYDKDF (reference sequence). CDR3 sequence: CATSSGRRGELFF. The CDR3 DNA reads as TGTGCCACCAGCAGCGGGAGGAGAGGGGAGCTGTTTTTT.